This T cell receptor beta chain was retrieved from a study of blood T cells in healthy people across ages. Whole-study results and caveats: There were more naive CD4+ cells and higher diversity in long-lived donors than in aged donors.

For the second PCR, which ran for about 6 to 12 cycles, a sample-barcoded 5' primer and a J-beta primer mix were used. TCRdb used MiXCR to reprocess the 5' RACE reads, holding one entry per CDR3 protein. The sample includes approximately 1,000,000 distinct CDR3 sequences, 45% of them seen just once. Trimming pared 3 bases from V and 4 bases from J, leaving 11 bases between. This CDR3 is 14 amino acids long. Germline V lookup: CDR1 MNHEY, CDR2 SMNVEV (reference sequence). This clonotype was picked up a small number of times. The antigen is not known. Individuals who donated were healthy Caucasians from Russia aged about 6 to 100.

This clonotype was obtained from a woman in her sixties or seventies in good health. The V and J genes are TRBV27 and TRBJ2-3; D call uncertain. Sequenced sample: blood. The CDR3 loop is CASSFEGIADTQYF. The CDR3 coding sequence is TGTGCCAGCAGTTTTGAAGGGATCGCAGATACGCAGTATTTT.